The T cell receptor (beta chain) under discussion was sequenced for a study of cytomegalovirus exposure and HLA in healthy donors. This clone has only one observation. With 60 Vbeta and 13 Jbeta primers, the PCR was carried out. Using immunoSEQ multiplex PCR, the repertoire was profiled, and TCRdb retains in-frame clones only, with some absent. The data hold around 140,000 clones, with around 72% observed a single time. This clonotype was sampled from a woman aged 18-30 years in good health and CMV-seronegative. The sequenced sample consisted of PBMCs.

CDR3 region: CASSVDRANTGELFF. For the CDR3, the DNA is TGTGCCAGCTCCGTCGACAGAGCGAACACCGGGGAGCTGTTTTTT. V is TRBV27 and J is TRBJ2-2; D may be TRBD1 (5 bases). Germline V gives CDR1 MNHEY, CDR2 SMNVEV (reference sequence). The CDR3 loop spans 15 amino acids. V was clipped by 8 bases and J by 0 bases, with 13 bases between them.